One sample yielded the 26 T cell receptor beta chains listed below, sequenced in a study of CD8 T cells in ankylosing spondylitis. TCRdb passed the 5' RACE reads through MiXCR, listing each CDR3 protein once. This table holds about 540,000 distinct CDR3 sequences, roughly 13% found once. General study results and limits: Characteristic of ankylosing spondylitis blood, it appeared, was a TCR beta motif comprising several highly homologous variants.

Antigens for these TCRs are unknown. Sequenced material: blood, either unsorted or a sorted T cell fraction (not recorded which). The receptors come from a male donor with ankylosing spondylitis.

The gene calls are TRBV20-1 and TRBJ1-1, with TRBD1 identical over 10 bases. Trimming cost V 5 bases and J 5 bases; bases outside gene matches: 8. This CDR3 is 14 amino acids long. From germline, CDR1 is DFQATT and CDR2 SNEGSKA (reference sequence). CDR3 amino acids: CSAVGTGVRTEAFF. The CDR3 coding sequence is TGCAGTGCTGTCGGGACAGGGGTGAGGACTGAAGCTTTCTTT.

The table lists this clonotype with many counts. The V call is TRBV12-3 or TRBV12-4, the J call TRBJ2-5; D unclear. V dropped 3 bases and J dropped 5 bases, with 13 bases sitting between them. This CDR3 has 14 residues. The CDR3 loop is CASSFYAWQETQYF. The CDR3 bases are TGTGCCAGCAGTTTCTACGCCTGGCAGGAGACCCAGTACTTC.

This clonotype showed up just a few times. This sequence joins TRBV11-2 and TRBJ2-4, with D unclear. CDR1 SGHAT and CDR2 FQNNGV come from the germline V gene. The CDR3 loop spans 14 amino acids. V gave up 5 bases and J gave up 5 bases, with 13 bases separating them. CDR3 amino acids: CASSRARGQNIQYF. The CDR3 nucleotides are TGTGCCAGCAGCCGCGCTCGCGGACAAAACATTCAGTACTTC.

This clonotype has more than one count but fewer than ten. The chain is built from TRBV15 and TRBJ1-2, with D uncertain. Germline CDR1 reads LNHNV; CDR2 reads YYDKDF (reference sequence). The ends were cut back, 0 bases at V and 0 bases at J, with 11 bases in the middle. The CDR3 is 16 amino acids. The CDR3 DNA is TGTGCCACCAGCAGAGATTACAGTCAGCCTAACTATGGCTACACCTTC. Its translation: CATSRDYSQPNYGYTF.

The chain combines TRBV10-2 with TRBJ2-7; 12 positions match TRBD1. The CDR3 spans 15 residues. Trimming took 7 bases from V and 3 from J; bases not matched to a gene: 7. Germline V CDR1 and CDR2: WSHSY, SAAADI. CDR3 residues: CASKEGDRGLYEQYF. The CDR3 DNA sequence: TGCGCCAGCAAGGAAGGGGACAGGGGGCTCTACGAGCAGTACTTC.

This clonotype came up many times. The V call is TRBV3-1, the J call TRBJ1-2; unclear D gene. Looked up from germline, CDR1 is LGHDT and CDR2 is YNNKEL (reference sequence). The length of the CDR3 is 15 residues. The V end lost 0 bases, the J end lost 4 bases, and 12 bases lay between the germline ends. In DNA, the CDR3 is TGTGCCAGCAGCCAAGATTTAGGGCTGGGCTATGGCTACACCTTC. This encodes CASSQDLGLGYGYTF.

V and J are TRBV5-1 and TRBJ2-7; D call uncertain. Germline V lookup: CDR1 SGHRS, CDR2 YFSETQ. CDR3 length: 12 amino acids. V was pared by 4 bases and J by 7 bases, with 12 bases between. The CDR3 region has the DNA TGCGCCAGCAGCCCCCATGCCAGGGAGCAGTACTTC. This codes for CASSPHAREQYF.

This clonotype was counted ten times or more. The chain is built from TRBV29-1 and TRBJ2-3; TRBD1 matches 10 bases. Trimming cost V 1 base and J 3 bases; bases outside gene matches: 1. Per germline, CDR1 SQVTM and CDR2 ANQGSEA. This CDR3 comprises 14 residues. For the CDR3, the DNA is TGCAGCGTTGAAGGGGACAGGGGAACAGATACGCAGTATTTT. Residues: CSVEGDRGTDTQYF.

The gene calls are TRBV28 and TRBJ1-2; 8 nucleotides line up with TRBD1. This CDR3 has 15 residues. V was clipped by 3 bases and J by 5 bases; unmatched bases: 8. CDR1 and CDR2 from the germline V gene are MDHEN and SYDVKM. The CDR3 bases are TGTGCCAGCAGTTTGGGGGGACAGGCTATATATGGCTACACCTTC. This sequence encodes CASSLGGQAIYGYTF.

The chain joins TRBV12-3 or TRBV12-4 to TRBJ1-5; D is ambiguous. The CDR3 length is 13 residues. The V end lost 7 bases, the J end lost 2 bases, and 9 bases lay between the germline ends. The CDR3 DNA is TGTGCCAGCAATCCTAAGGGCAATCAGCCCCAGCATTTT. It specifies CASNPKGNQPQHF.

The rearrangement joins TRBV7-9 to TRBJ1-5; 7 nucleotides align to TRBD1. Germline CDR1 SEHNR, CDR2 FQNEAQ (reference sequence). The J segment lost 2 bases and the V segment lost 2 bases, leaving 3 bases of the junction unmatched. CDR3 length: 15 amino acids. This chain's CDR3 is CASSLTGTGNQPQHF. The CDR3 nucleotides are TGTGCCAGCAGCTTAACGGGGACAGGCAATCAGCCCCAGCATTTT.

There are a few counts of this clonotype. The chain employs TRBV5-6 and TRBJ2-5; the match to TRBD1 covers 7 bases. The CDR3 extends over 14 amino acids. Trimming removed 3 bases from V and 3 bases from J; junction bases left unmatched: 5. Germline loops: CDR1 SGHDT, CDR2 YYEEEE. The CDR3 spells CASSSWDSKETQYF. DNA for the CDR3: TGTGCCAGCAGCTCCTGGGACAGTAAAGAGACCCAGTACTTC.

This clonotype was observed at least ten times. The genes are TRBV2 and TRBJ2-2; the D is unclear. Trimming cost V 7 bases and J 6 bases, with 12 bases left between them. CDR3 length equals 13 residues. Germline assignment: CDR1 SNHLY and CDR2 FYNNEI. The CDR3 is CASNRLTPGELFF. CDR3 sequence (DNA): TGTGCCAGCAATCGACTCACCCCCGGGGAGCTGTTTTTT.

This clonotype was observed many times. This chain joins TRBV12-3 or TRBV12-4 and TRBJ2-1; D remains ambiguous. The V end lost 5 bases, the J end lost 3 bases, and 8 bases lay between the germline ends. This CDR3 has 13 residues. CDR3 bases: TGTGCCAGCAGTCCAAGTGACTACAATGAGCAGTTCTTC. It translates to CASSPSDYNEQFF.

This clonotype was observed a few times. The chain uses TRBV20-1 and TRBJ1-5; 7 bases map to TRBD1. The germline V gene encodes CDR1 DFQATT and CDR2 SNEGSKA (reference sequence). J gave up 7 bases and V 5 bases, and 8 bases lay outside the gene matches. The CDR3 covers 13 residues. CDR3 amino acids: CSADRDSRQPQHF. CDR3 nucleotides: TGCAGTGCTGACCGGGACAGCCGACAGCCCCAGCATTTT.

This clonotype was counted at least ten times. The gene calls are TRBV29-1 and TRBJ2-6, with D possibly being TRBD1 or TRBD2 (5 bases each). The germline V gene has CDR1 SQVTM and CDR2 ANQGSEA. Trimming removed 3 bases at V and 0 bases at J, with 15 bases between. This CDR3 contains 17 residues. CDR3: CSVEITSGPSGANVLTF. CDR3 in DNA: TGCAGCGTTGAGATTACCTCGGGGCCCTCTGGGGCCAACGTCCTGACTTTC.

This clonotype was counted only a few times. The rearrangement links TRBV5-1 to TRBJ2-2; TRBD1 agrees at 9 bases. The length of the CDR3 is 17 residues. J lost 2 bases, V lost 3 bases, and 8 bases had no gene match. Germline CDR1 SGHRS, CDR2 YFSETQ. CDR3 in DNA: TGCGCCAGCAGCTCCTTAATGACAGGGGGTAACACCGGGGAGCTGTTTTTT. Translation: CASSSLMTGGNTGELFF.

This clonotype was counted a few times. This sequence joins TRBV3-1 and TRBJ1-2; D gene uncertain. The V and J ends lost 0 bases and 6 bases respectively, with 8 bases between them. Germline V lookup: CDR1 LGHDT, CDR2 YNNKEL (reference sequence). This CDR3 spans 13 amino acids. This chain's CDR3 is CASSQDLANGYTF. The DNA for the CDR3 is TGTGCCAGCAGCCAAGACTTGGCAAATGGCTACACCTTC.

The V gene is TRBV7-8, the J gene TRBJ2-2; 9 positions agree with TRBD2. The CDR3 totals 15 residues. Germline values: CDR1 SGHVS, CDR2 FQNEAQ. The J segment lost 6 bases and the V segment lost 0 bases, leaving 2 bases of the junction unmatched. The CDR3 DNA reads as TGTGCCAGCAGCTTAGCCCTAGCGGGGCCCGGGGAGCTGTTTTTT. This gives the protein CASSLALAGPGELFF.

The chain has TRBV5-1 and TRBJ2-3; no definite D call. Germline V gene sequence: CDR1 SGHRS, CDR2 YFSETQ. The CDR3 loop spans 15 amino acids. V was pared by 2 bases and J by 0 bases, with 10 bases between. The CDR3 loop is CASSLEDHSTDTQYF. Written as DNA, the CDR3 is TGCGCCAGCAGCTTAGAGGACCATAGCACAGATACGCAGTATTTT.

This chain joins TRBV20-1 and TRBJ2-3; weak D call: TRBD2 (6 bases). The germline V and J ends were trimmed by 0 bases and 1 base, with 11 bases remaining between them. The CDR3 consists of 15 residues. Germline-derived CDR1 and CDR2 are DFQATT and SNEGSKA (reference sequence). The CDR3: CSAREGGKGTDTQYF. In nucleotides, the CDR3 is TGCAGTGCTAGAGAAGGCGGGAAGGGCACAGATACGCAGTATTTT.

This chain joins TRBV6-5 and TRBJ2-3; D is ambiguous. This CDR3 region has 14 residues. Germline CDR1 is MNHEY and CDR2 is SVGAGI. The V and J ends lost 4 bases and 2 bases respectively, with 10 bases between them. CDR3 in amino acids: CASSSRVNTDTQYF. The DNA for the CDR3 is TGTGCCAGCAGTTCCCGGGTGAACACAGATACGCAGTATTTT.

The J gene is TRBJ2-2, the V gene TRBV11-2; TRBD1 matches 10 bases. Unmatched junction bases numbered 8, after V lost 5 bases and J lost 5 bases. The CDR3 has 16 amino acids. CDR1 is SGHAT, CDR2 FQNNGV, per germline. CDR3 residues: CASSQNPGQGTGELFF. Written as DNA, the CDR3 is TGTGCCAGCAGCCAAAACCCGGGACAGGGGACCGGGGAGCTGTTTTTT. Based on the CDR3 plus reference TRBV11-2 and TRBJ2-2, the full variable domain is EAGVAQSPRYKIIEKRQSVAFWCNPISGHATLYWYQQILGQGPKLLIQFQNNGVVDDSQLPKDRFSAERLKGVDSTLKIQPAKLEDSAVYLCASSQNPGQGTGELFFGEGSRLTVL.

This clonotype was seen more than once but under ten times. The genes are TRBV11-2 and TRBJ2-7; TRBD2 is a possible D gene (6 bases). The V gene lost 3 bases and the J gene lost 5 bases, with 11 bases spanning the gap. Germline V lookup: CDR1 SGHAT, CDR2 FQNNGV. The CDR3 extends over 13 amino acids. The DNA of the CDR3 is TGTGCCAGCAGCTTTACGGGAGACAACGAGCAGTACTTC. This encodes CASSFTGDNEQYF.

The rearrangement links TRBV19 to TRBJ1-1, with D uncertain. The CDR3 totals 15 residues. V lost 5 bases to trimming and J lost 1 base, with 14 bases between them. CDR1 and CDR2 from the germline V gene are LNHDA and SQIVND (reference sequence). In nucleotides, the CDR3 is TGTGCCAGTAGTCTAGGAGGGCCGAAGAACACTGAAGCTTTCTTT. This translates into CASSLGGPKNTEAFF.

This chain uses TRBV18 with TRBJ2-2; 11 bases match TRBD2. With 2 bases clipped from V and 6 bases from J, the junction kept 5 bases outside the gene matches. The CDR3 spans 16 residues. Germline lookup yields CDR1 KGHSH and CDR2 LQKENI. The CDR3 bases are TGTGCCAGCTCACCAAGGCTAGCGGGAGGCGCCGGGGAGCTGTTTTTT. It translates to CASSPRLAGGAGELFF.